This TCR beta chain was sequenced for a study of vaccination and CD4 T cells after COVID-19 (dated by TCRdb to 2022 to 2024). Context from the whole study: SARS-CoV-2 positivity had been established in the convalescent patients by nasal swab PCR, and mild disease was recorded in several of these patients and severe disease in one. Six males and four females were included in the convalescent cohort, with two Hispanic individuals, seven Caucasians, two Asians and one multiracial person represented. In roughly nine COVID-19 convalescent patients and several infection-naive healthy vaccine recipients, the spike-specific CD4+ TCR repertoire before mRNA vaccination was compared with the repertoire after mRNA vaccination. The cultures were stimulated with overlapping spike peptide pools from SARS-CoV-2 and from the common cold coronaviruses HCoV-NL63, HCoV-OC43 and HCoV-229E. Participants received two doses of either the Pfizer-BioNTech BNT162b2 vaccine (n=8) or the Moderna mRNA-1273 vaccine (n=2). Post-vaccine blood samples were taken a median of 72 days after the second vaccine dose, with a range of about 13 to 241 days. Post-COVID blood samples from convalescent patients were collected a median of around 110 days after diagnosis, with a range of roughly 35 to 161 days. Control cultures received a CEFX viral epitope pool as the positive control, an HIV-1 Nef peptide pool as the negative control, or no peptide.

The library was prepared using PCR. At the Johns Hopkins FTIC core, DNA from the cultured CD4+ T cells underwent TCR sequencing with the Oncomine TCR Beta short-read assay. The QIAamp micro DNA kit was used to extract genomic DNA from the cultured CD4+ T cells. Oncomine TCR Beta libraries from cultured CD4+ T cells were pooled with unique dual indexes and sequenced on an Illumina iSeq 100. Concerning the study's data processing: Non-productive sequences were removed, and CDR3s not starting with C, not ending with F or W, or shorter than 7 amino acids were discarded. Antigen-specific clonotypes were identified with the MANAFEST web application by comparing peptide-stimulated wells with reference and other culture wells. To be called positive, a clone needed an FDR below 0.05, an odds ratio above 5, and a productive frequency above 0.1% in at least two of three replicate wells. Cross-reactive clonotypes were defined as significantly expanded in both SARS-CoV-2 spike wells and at least one common cold coronavirus spike condition. CDR3 homology was assessed with Levenshtein distances (stringdist) and unrooted phylogenetic trees (ape) in R version 3.6.1. Starting from the raw public reads, TCRdb applied fastp trimming at Q25, assembled clones with MiXCR and retained in-frame beta chains. Each CDR3 protein appears once, grouped with its most common genes and DNA. These V and J calls derive from TCRdb rather than the authors' analysis. The sample contains about 17,000 distinct CDR3 sequences, less than 50% of them found a single time. The biggest ten clones account for under 8% of the sample.

Notes on this clonotype: There is no known antigen for this receptor. Base qualities are missing; no much larger clone stands one base away.

General study outcomes and caveats: Only a relatively small number of convalescent patients were included in the study, and early timepoints following natural infection were not analyzed. Nearly all vaccine-specific clones in convalescent patients (304 of 307) were mono-reactive for SARS-CoV-2 spike rather than cross-reactive with common cold coronaviruses. The median number of SARS-CoV-2-reactive clonotypes rose from under 25 after infection to 38 after vaccination, but the change was not significant. Among the post-vaccine SARS-CoV-2-reactive clones in convalescent patients, a median about 89% showed up only after vaccination, which suggests vaccine-specific priming.

Its CDR3 holds 15 amino acids, cysteine through phenylalanine. Only the CDR3 region is kept as DNA, spanning 45 bases read in frame from base 1. Trimming leaves V shorter by 0 bases and J shorter by 7 bases, with the junction holding 4 bases beyond the gene matches. CDR1 and CDR2 were assigned from the germline V gene (reference sequence) as DFQATT and SNEGSKA. The label giving this sample's treatment or condition can be read as: 10-day PBMC culture with coronavirus spike peptide pools or control peptides (ViraFEST assay). The ViraFEST assay was used in the study, in which antigen-specific T cells were expanded with peptide pools and expanded clonotypes were subsequently identified by TCR sequencing. Positive SARS-CoV-2 PCR tests in the convalescent patients dated from March to December 2020, before Alpha, Beta and Delta variants emerged in the United States. Roughly 2.1 million PBMCs per well were cultured in IMDM with approximately 5.2% human AB serum and roughly 10 IU/ml IL-2, plus 10 ug/ml peptide pools. Half of the culture medium was replaced with fresh IL-2-containing medium on days 3 and 7. Once the cells had been in culture for less than 12 days, the EasySep CD4+ T cell isolation kit was used to isolate CD4+ T cells by negative selection. Ficoll-Paque Plus gradient centrifugation was used to isolate PBMCs from whole blood, and the isolated PBMCs were then either used fresh or cryopreserved at -140C. Triplicate wells were generally used for each culture condition.

This TCR was recovered from a human donor who had recovered from COVID-19. Sample: CD4+ T cells from blood, cultured in vitro, taken after SARS-CoV-2 vaccination. The rearranged chain carries TRBV20-1 and TRBJ2-2; 11 central bases correspond to TRBD2. The sequenced DNA: TGCAGTGCTAGAGATCCACTAGCGGGAGACGGGGAGCTGTTTTTT. Translation gives CSARDPLAGDGELFF.